This TCR beta chain was captured in a study of shared clonotypes between healthy human individuals (dated by TCRdb to 2020 to 2021). In the study overall: The cohort included a few men and a couple of women between 18 and 49 years of age. Per donor, three plates each were used for CD4 naive and CD4 memory, two for CD8 naive, and one for CD8 memory. To estimate repertoire size and how much clonotype sharing occurs between individuals, the study deeply sequenced the blood TCR repertoires of five or six healthy adults. To increase sequencing depth and limit assay-specific biases, different laboratories used diverse techniques to prepare libraries and sequence TCR repertoires. Leukapheresis yielded between about 0.85 and 10 billion PBMCs per donor.

Overall study outcomes, separate from this receptor: Based on pairwise subsampling, the degree of clonotype sharing among donors was expected to be affected by sequencing depth. Compared with non-shared clonotypes, clonotypes shared by all four sorted-subset donors had higher generation probabilities. Incomplete sequencing was indicated by rarefaction of sorted-subset datasets, despite the large sequencing depth. When a few donors were compared, the shared fraction of clonotypes was roughly 4.8% for naive CD4, approximately 3.5% for naive CD8, 2% to 2.5% for memory CD4, and 0.4% for memory CD8. The genetic and exposure-history diversity represented was limited by the small number of donors. Naive subsets generally had larger estimated clonotype richness than memory subsets. Sampling was restricted to blood, and TCR repertoires in tissue are likely to differ from TCR repertoires in blood.

Of note for this clone: Its binding antigen is unknown. Per-base quality was not reported, and no clone a single base away is much larger than it.

The donors were healthy, HIV-negative adults with no recently reported acute infections or vaccinations. Every donor was a Caucasian adult living in Nashville, Tennessee, USA. CD4+ T cells were enriched by magnetic negative selection, after which naive cells were positively selected on CD45RA and the negative fraction was taken as the memory subset. Blood was collected by leukapheresis, and PBMCs were isolated by Ficoll-Histopaque density gradient centrifugation and then cryopreserved in liquid nitrogen vapor phase. Analytical flow cytometry was used to check the purity and quantity of every magnetically sorted T cell population. Genomic DNA was isolated from every sorted fraction and measured by UV absorbance on a Nanodrop 2000c. Using the deep immunoSEQ assay, multiplex PCR amplified TCR CDR3 regions from genomic DNA. Extracted genomic DNA from each cell subset was distributed evenly across all wells of several immunoSEQ 96-well plates, and each plate was treated as a replicate. For sorted subsets, each replicate PCR was loaded with roughly 0.2 ug genomic DNA, equivalent to 25,000 to 35,000 T cell genomes. Purified libraries were quantified with a Qubit 3.0 fluorometer, sized on a Bioanalyzer 2100, and re-quantified with the KAPA Library Quantification kit. Each immunoSEQ 96-well plate was sequenced on its own single-read 150-cycle Illumina NextSeq 550 flow cell. The authors' analysis ran thus. Because only junctional sequences without quality scores were contained in the immunoSEQ output, filtering matching that applied to full-length reads could not be performed. To assign V/J genes and CDR3, sequences were annotated using PyIR, a Python wrapper for IgBLAST v1.9, with IMGT germline references. Reads with weak V/J assignments (E-value above 1e-6), missing CDR3, stop codons, out-of-frame junctions, or ambiguous translated residues were removed. V3J clonotypes were defined as sequences sharing the same inferred V gene, J gene, and CDR3 amino acid sequence. Percentage overlap between repertoires was calculated by dividing the number of shared unique clonotypes by the size of the smaller repertoire. Richness of each repertoire was evaluated using RTK rarefaction, the Chao1 estimator, and Recon v2.1 estimates of unobserved clonotypes. OLGA was used to compute generation probabilities for all TCRbeta clonotypes that the gDNA method yielded from a few donors. Sourced from immuneACCESS, this table was stored by TCRdb with only in-frame sequences that have V and J called. A share of the clones is absent; for the studies checked, an unresolved V gene accounts for under half, and the remainder has no known explanation. V and J calls and clone size are as listed in that table; D and trimming were resolved from the DNA. The sample table shows a few million clones, and around 92% are seen once. 0.37% of the sample is taken by the ten largest.

Germline trimming: 5 bases from V, 4 bases from J; junction bases outside gene matches: 4. Based on the germline V gene (reference sequence), the CDR1 and CDR2 sequences are MNHNY and SVGAGI. The CDR3 spans 14 residues, from the cysteine through the phenylalanine. Only the CDR3 DNA stays, 42 bases, in frame from base 1. The chain employs TRBV6-6 and TRBJ1-1; 10 middle bases align to TRBD1. This TCR derives from a man aged 18 to 30 in good health. Some clones in this sample may be carry-over from other donors' samples. Sequencing input: naive CD4+ T cells from PBMCs. The cell subset or site label on this specimen signifies: CD45RA+ positively selected. The base sequence is TGTGCCAGCAGTCCTCGACAGGGGGCCACTGAAGCTTTCTTT. Its protein is CASSPRQGATEAFF.